Listed below are T cell receptor beta chains from one sample, sequenced in a study of cytomegalovirus exposure and HLA in healthy donors. Libraries were prepared by immunoSEQ multiplex PCR; TCRdb keeps only in-frame clonotypes and omits some of them. The sample's table shows about 170,000 clones. What was sequenced was PBMCs. All receptors come from a woman aged 18-29 years in good health and CMV-seropositive. The CDR3 runs from the conserved cysteine through the conserved F or W.

j_gene: TRBJ2-7; v_gene: TRBV2; len: 12; CDR3aa: CASSGRGHEQYF
j_gene: TRBJ2-2; v_gene: TRBV6-6; len: 16; CDR3aa: CASSSRSNSDAGELFF
j_gene: TRBJ1-1; v_gene: TRBV11-3; len: 18; CDR3aa: CASSLVSLSLWEGTEAFF
j_gene: TRBJ2-3; v_gene: TRBV7-9; len: 12; CDR3aa: CASSLIPDTQYF
j_gene: TRBJ1-1; v_gene: TRBV19; len: 15; CDR3aa: CASSIGGGANTEAFF
j_gene: TRBJ1-5; v_gene: TRBV7-9; len: 13; CDR3aa: CASSLVAGQPQHF
j_gene: TRBJ2-7; v_gene: TRBV25-1; len: 13; CDR3aa: CASRDSISYEQYF
j_gene: TRBJ2-2; v_gene: TRBV5-3; len: 16; CDR3aa: CARSERLAGGPGELFF
j_gene: TRBJ2-1; v_gene: TRBV5-1; len: 15; CDR3aa: CASSYAGDSYNEQFF
j_gene: TRBJ1-1; v_gene: TRBV7-2; len: 12; CDR3aa: CASSHGLSEAFF
j_gene: TRBJ2-1; v_gene: TRBV11-3; len: 14; CDR3aa: CASSRDRQNNEQFF
j_gene: TRBJ2-7; v_gene: TRBV5-6; len: 16; CDR3aa: CASSLALDLATYEQYF
j_gene: TRBJ1-3; v_gene: TRBV2; len: 12; CDR3aa: CASSGSGNTIYF
j_gene: TRBJ1-2; v_gene: TRBV7-2; len: 14; CDR3aa: CASSLGQVPYGYTF
j_gene: TRBJ2-5; v_gene: TRBV7-9; len: 14; CDR3aa: CASSSSGGIETQYF
j_gene: TRBJ1-5; v_gene: TRBV28; len: 16; CDR3aa: CASSLSGQGPNQPQHF
j_gene: TRBJ2-1; v_gene: TRBV19; len: 18; CDR3aa: CASSMKTLAGGRSNEQFF
j_gene: TRBJ1-1; v_gene: TRBV6-1; len: 12; CDR3aa: CASSQDSTEAFF
j_gene: TRBJ2-5; v_gene: TRBV5-1; len: 16; CDR3aa: CASSRTASGSGETQYF
j_gene: TRBJ2-3; v_gene: TRBV13; len: 15; CDR3aa: CASSLKKRVTDTQYF
j_gene: TRBJ2-1; v_gene: TRBV5-8; len: 14; CDR3aa: CASSLRVRSNEQFF
j_gene: TRBJ1-5; v_gene: TRBV6-5; len: 14; CDR3aa: CASSYSAGRQPQHF
j_gene: TRBJ2-7; v_gene: TRBV18; len: 13; CDR3aa: CASSQTGGGEQYF
j_gene: TRBJ2-1; v_gene: TRBV15; len: 15; CDR3aa: CATSREASGGSEQFF
j_gene: TRBJ2-3; v_gene: TRBV7-2; len: 16; CDR3aa: CASSLGGGLAGETQYF
j_gene: TRBJ2-2; v_gene: TRBV11-2; len: 13; CDR3aa: CASTWGGTGELFF
j_gene: TRBJ1-1; v_gene: TRBV15; len: 13; CDR3aa: CATMGGLNTEAFF
j_gene: TRBJ1-5; v_gene: TRBV6-1; len: 14; CDR3aa: CASSEQGSRQPQHF
j_gene: TRBJ2-3; v_gene: TRBV7-3; len: 13; CDR3aa: CASSHDGSDTQYF
j_gene: TRBJ1-3; v_gene: TRBV7-2; len: 16; CDR3aa: CASSIDRLGLGNTIYF
j_gene: TRBJ1-6; v_gene: TRBV9; len: 16; CDR3aa: CASSVSGSSYNSPLHF
j_gene: TRBJ1-6; v_gene: TRBV5-6; len: 15; CDR3aa: CASSLVATGGSPLHF
j_gene: TRBJ2-2; v_gene: TRBV5-1; len: 15; CDR3aa: CASSLVQGSTGELFF
j_gene: TRBJ2-5; v_gene: TRBV5-6; len: 16; CDR3aa: CASSLGTPSETEAQYF
j_gene: TRBJ1-6; v_gene: TRBV4-1; len: 18; CDR3aa: CASSQDSARTGYGTPLHF
j_gene: TRBJ1-1; v_gene: TRBV6-5; len: 14; CDR3aa: CASSYDRLNTEAFF
j_gene: TRBJ2-3; v_gene: TRBV7-2; len: 17; CDR3aa: CASSPGTSGRAADTQYF
j_gene: TRBJ1-5; v_gene: TRBV4-3; len: 16; CDR3aa: CASSQDLTGRNQPQHF
j_gene: TRBJ1-1; v_gene: TRBV18; len: 15; CDR3aa: CASSPGPGVGTEAFF
j_gene: TRBJ1-6; v_gene: TRBV6-1; len: 14; CDR3aa: CASSVQGGNSPLHF
j_gene: TRBJ1-2; v_gene: TRBV13; len: 16; CDR3aa: CASSYTPDRGHYGYTF
j_gene: TRBJ2-1; v_gene: TRBV10-2; len: 14; CDR3aa: CASSRDTRGNEQFF
j_gene: TRBJ1-3; v_gene: TRBV30; len: 15; CDR3aa: CAWETSGSIGNTIYF
j_gene: TRBJ2-5; v_gene: TRBV19; len: 18; CDR3aa: CASSNLLGLAGGPETQYF
j_gene: TRBJ1-2; v_gene: TRBV10-3; len: 14; CDR3aa: CAISEGTRNYGYTF
j_gene: TRBJ1-6; v_gene: TRBV6-6; len: 14; CDR3aa: CASSWNSIDSPLHF
j_gene: TRBJ2-3; v_gene: TRBV5-4; len: 16; CDR3aa: CASSLLAGGRTDTQYF
j_gene: TRBJ1-3; v_gene: TRBV6-1; len: 15; CDR3aa: CASSLDRDIGNTIYF